The clone carrying this T cell receptor (beta chain) was recorded a few times. This sample was included in a study of identical twins. V dropped 4 bases and J dropped 5 bases, with 8 bases sitting between them. CDR1 is SGDLS and CDR2 is YYNGEE in the germline V gene. The CDR3 loop spans 12 amino acids. All donors comprised healthy Caucasians. One entry per CDR3 protein results from TCRdb running MiXCR on the 5' RACE reads. The table records some 200,000 distinct CDR3 sequences, less than 8% of them present only once. These data were also reused for a study on yellow fever vaccine responses in identical twins.

The V and J genes are TRBV9 and TRBJ2-3, with D perhaps TRBD2 (5 bases). The sequenced sample consisted of memory (CD45RO+) T cells sorted from blood. The TCR originated in a woman between 18 and 29 years old in good health. The CDR3 here is CASSPEGDTQYF. The CDR3, as DNA: TGTGCCAGCAGCCCCGAGGGAGATACGCAGTATTTT.